These 14 T cell receptor beta chains were sequenced from one sample in a study of blood T cell repertoires in COVID-19. Sequencing used immunoSEQ multiplex PCR; TCRdb keeps in-frame clones, though not all of them. Among about 64,000 clones, approximately 84% were seen once, and the ten largest hold approximately 3%. The sequenced sample consisted of peripheral blood. The receptor set was obtained from a man aged 45-60 years with active COVID-19.

The V gene is TRBV6-5, the J gene TRBJ1-2; 12 nucleotides line up with TRBD1. CDR1 is MNHEY and CDR2 is SVGAGI in the germline V gene. The CDR3 totals 14 residues. Trimming at V came to 4 bases and at J to 8 bases, leaving 5 bases not matched to a gene. CDR3 nucleotides: TGTGCCAGCAGTTGGGACAGGGGGCGCGGAGGCTACACCTTC. Translating gives CASSWDRGRGGYTF.

This clone was counted once. V gene TRBV4-1 combines with J gene TRBJ2-1; 7 nucleotides line up with TRBD2. The germline V gene has CDR1 MGHRA and CDR2 YSYEKL. Trimming took 2 bases from V and 0 from J; bases not matched to a gene: 7. This CDR3 spans 17 amino acids. The DNA for the CDR3 is TGCGCCAGCAGCCAATCAACTAGCGTCGGCTCCTACAATGAGCAGTTCTTC. Translating gives CASSQSTSVGSYNEQFF.

The rearrangement links TRBV9 to TRBJ2-5, with 8 bases lining up with TRBD2. With 3 bases clipped from V and 5 bases from J, the junction kept 9 bases outside the gene matches. The CDR3 runs 15 residues. Germline CDR1 is SGDLS and CDR2 is YYNGEE. CDR3 protein: CASSDTGGAWETQYF. The DNA for the CDR3 is TGTGCCAGCAGCGATACCGGGGGGGCCTGGGAGACCCAGTACTTC.

The chain carries TRBV10-3 and TRBJ2-5; D is unclear. This CDR3 has 12 amino acids. Trimming removed 0 bases from V and 5 bases from J, with 4 bases in between. The germline CDR1 and CDR2 sequences are ENHRY and SYGVKD. Written as DNA, the CDR3 is TGTGCCATCAGTGAGTCTCAGGAGACCCAGTACTTC. This translates into CAISESQETQYF.

The chain uses TRBV4-3 and TRBJ2-5; perhaps TRBD2 as D (6 bases). The V end was cut by 0 bases, the J end by 0 bases, with 14 bases between. Germline CDR1 reads LGHNA; CDR2 reads YSLEER. The CDR3 has 17 amino acids. The CDR3 is CASSQEAGVKYQETQYF. In nucleotides, the CDR3 is TGCGCCAGCAGCCAAGAAGCGGGCGTGAAGTACCAAGAGACCCAGTACTTC.

The chain combines TRBV18 with TRBJ2-7; 14 nucleotides agree with TRBD2. V was pared by 3 bases and J by 0 bases, with 4 bases of the junction left unmatched. The V gene's germline CDR1 is KGHSH and CDR2 LQKENI. The CDR3 length is 17 residues. The CDR3 coding sequence is TGTGCCAGCTCACCCGGACTAGCGGGGGGTCACTCCTACGAGCAGTACTTC. This translates into CASSPGLAGGHSYEQYF.

This clone was seen only once. The rearrangement uses TRBV4-3 and TRBJ2-7; 12 bases match TRBD2. The CDR3 is made up of 16 amino acids. CDR1 is LGHNA, CDR2 YSLEER, per germline. Trimming removed 1 base from V and 4 bases from J; junction bases left unmatched: 5. The CDR3 reads CASSQGLAGETYEQYF. DNA of the CDR3: TGCGCCAGCAGCCAAGGACTAGCGGGAGAAACGTACGAGCAGTACTTC.

The rearrangement joins TRBV28 to TRBJ2-7; perhaps TRBD2 as D (5 bases). Trimming stripped 5 bases from V and 6 bases from J, with 11 bases between. Germline-derived CDR1 and CDR2 are MDHEN and SYDVKM. CDR3 length equals 12 residues. CDR3 amino acids: CASSPPRGEQYF. For the CDR3, the DNA is TGTGCCAGCAGTCCCCCACGGGGCGAGCAGTACTTC.

This clone was observed a few times. The chain joins TRBV6-5 to TRBJ2-7, with D tentatively TRBD2 (5 bases). The V gene's germline CDR1 is MNHEY and CDR2 SVGAGI. V gave up 2 bases and J gave up 3 bases, with 14 bases separating them. This CDR3 contains 15 residues. The CDR3 sequence is CASSYIYNSGYEQYF. Written as DNA, the CDR3 is TGTGCCAGCAGTTACATCTACAACAGCGGCTACGAGCAGTACTTC.

This clone occurred once. The V gene is TRBV7-6, the J gene TRBJ2-5; TRBD2 matches at 7 bases. The J segment lost 1 base and the V segment lost 3 bases, leaving 5 bases of the junction unmatched. This CDR3 comprises 15 residues. Germline V CDR1 and CDR2: SGHVS, FNYEAQ. CDR3 region: CASSLGGGLQETQYF. The CDR3 nucleotides read TGTGCCAGCAGCTTGGGCGGGGGACTCCAAGAGACCCAGTACTTC.

This chain joins TRBV10-3 and TRBJ2-7; D unclear. V was pared by 0 bases and J by 0 bases, with 6 bases between. This CDR3 is 14 amino acids long. CDR1 is ENHRY, CDR2 SYGVKD, per germline. The CDR3 loop is CAISESGTSYEQYF. CDR3 in DNA: TGTGCCATCAGTGAGTCGGGCACCTCCTACGAGCAGTACTTC.

The chain carries TRBV11-1 and TRBJ2-5; 8 positions agree with TRBD1. From germline, CDR1 is SGHAT and CDR2 FQDESV (reference sequence). V lost 0 bases to trimming and J lost 4 bases; unmatched junction nucleotides: 7. CDR3 length: 16 amino acids. The DNA of the CDR3 is TGTGCCAGCAGCTTAGCACAAACAGGGGGAGGAGAGACCCAGTACTTC. Its protein product is CASSLAQTGGGETQYF.

The chain joins TRBV6-5 to TRBJ1-4; 9 bases map to TRBD1. The CDR3 has 14 residues. Germline CDR1 MNHEY, CDR2 SVGAGI. Trimming removed 6 bases from V and 4 bases from J; junction bases left unmatched: 3. CDR3 amino acids: CASSYRGLNEKLFF. The CDR3 DNA follows: TGTGCCAGCAGCTACAGGGGGCTTAATGAAAAACTGTTTTTT.

This chain uses TRBV18 with TRBJ2-3, with TRBD2 matching 11 bases. CDR1 is KGHSH, CDR2 LQKENI, per germline. The CDR3 spans 15 residues. The V and J ends lost 4 bases and 3 bases, in that order; junction bases with no gene match: 3. CDR3 in amino acids: CASSLAGGPTDTQYF. CDR3 coding DNA: TGTGCCAGCTCACTAGCGGGGGGGCCTACAGATACGCAGTATTTT.